What follows are 30 T cell receptor beta chains derived from one specimen sequenced in a study of cytomegalovirus exposure and HLA in healthy donors. Amplification used 60 Vbeta primers and 13 Jbeta primers. Libraries were prepared by immunoSEQ multiplex PCR; TCRdb keeps only in-frame clonotypes and omits some of them. The sample records some 150,000 clones, 79% being singletons. Material for sequencing was PBMCs. These receptors were taken from a man in his fifties in good health and CMV-seropositive.

The genes are TRBV7-6 and TRBJ2-5, with no clear D. The CDR3 runs to 11 residues. V lost 1 base, J lost 9 bases, and 6 bases lay in between. Germline assignment: CDR1 SGHVS and CDR2 FNYEAQ. This CDR3 is CASSLGSAQYF. The CDR3 DNA reads as TGTGCCAGCAGCTTAGGGTCGGCCCAGTACTTC.

The chain links TRBV28 to TRBJ1-5; the match to TRBD1 covers 7 bases. CDR1 and CDR2 from the germline V gene are MDHEN and SYDVKM. Trimming removed 6 bases from V and 2 bases from J; junction bases left unmatched: 7. This CDR3 region has 15 residues. The chain's CDR3 is CASSVRTGGNQPQHF. Here the CDR3 DNA reads TGTGCCAGCAGCGTTAGGACAGGAGGCAATCAGCCCCAGCATTTT.

The chain combines TRBV5-1 with TRBJ1-1, with unresolved D. Germline V gives CDR1 SGHRS, CDR2 YFSETQ. The CDR3 consists of 16 residues. The V end lost 0 bases, the J end lost 0 bases, and 12 bases lay between the germline ends. CDR3 DNA: TGCGCCAGCAGCTTGGACAGTGGGAGGTTGAACACTGAAGCTTTCTTT. It codes for CASSLDSGRLNTEAFF. The whole variable domain, remainder taken from reference TRBV5-1 and TRBJ1-1, is KAGVTQTPRYLIKTRGQQVTLSCSPISGHRSVSWYQQTPGQGLQFLFEYFSETQRNKGNFPGRFSGRQFSNSRSEMNVSTLELGDSALYLCASSLDSGRLNTEAFFGQGTRLTVV.

This chain links TRBV5-4 with TRBJ1-6; 7 bases agree with TRBD1. The trim removed 0 bases at V and 9 bases at J, leaving 3 bases unmatched. In germline, CDR1 is SGHNT, CDR2 YYREEE (reference sequence). This CDR3 has 14 amino acids. The CDR3 coding sequence is TGTGCCAGCAGCTTGGGAGGGGGCGGTTCACCCCTCCACTTT. Its translation: CASSLGGGGSPLHF.

The chain uses TRBV11-2 and TRBJ2-1; the D is unclear. V lost 5 bases, J lost 8 bases, and 7 bases lay in between. The CDR3 is made up of 11 amino acids. The germline gives CDR1 SGHAT, CDR2 FQNNGV. CDR3 sequence (DNA): TGTGCCAGCAGCGCGCCTGATGAGCAGTTCTTC. Protein product: CASSAPDEQFF.

The V call is TRBV7-8, the J call TRBJ2-7; 12 nucleotides align to TRBD2. There are 15 residues in the CDR3. Unmatched junction bases numbered 7, after V lost 5 bases and J lost 5 bases. Germline-derived CDR1 and CDR2 are SGHVS and FQNEAQ. The CDR3 region is CASSQTSGSHDEQYF. DNA of the CDR3: TGTGCCAGCAGCCAGACTAGCGGGAGCCATGACGAGCAGTACTTC.

This clone was seen only a few times. The chain joins TRBV11-2 to TRBJ1-4; D unclear. Per germline, CDR1 SGHAT and CDR2 FQNNGV. This CDR3 has 17 amino acids. Trimming took 4 bases from V and 5 from J, leaving 20 bases between them. The CDR3 protein is CASSSLKAVLVNEKLFF. The DNA for the CDR3 is TGTGCCAGCAGCTCCCTCAAGGCGGTTCTTGTAAATGAAAAACTGTTTTTT.

V and J are TRBV5-4 and TRBJ1-2; weak D call: TRBD1 (6 bases). This CDR3 spans 13 amino acids. V lost 0 bases to trimming and J lost 6 bases, with 9 bases between them. Germline assignment: CDR1 SGHNT and CDR2 YYREEE (reference sequence). The CDR3 sequence: CASSLVPGDGYTF. For the CDR3, the DNA is TGTGCCAGCAGCTTGGTACCAGGGGATGGCTACACCTTC.

This clone was counted only a few times. This chain links TRBV6-1 with TRBJ1-5; a weak D match, TRBD1 (6 bases). Looked up from germline, CDR1 is MNHNS and CDR2 is SASEGT. V gave up 0 bases and J gave up 4 bases, with 7 bases separating them. This CDR3 has 14 amino acids. The CDR3 DNA is TGTGCCAGCAGTGAAGCAGGGGGAAATCAGCCCCAGCATTTT. Its translation: CASSEAGGNQPQHF.

The chain combines TRBV6-5 with TRBJ1-5; D remains ambiguous. Trimming stripped 4 bases from V and 5 bases from J, with 9 bases between. The length of the CDR3 is 13 residues. Germline CDR1 reads MNHEY; CDR2 reads SVGAGI. The chain's CDR3 is CASSLHQYQPQHF. The CDR3 coding sequence is TGTGCCAGCAGTTTGCATCAGTATCAGCCCCAGCATTTT.

V is TRBV28 and J is TRBJ2-7; TRBD2 matches 9 bases. CDR1 and CDR2 (germline): MDHEN, SYDVKM. V shed 3 bases, J shed 5 bases, and the junction held 8 bases outside the gene matches. The CDR3 is made up of 15 amino acids. The CDR3 protein is CASSLLSGRSHEQYF. CDR3 bases: TGTGCCAGCAGTTTGCTTAGCGGGAGATCTCACGAGCAGTACTTC.

The sample holds a few counts of this clone. The rearrangement joins TRBV6-6 to TRBJ1-1; tentative D call: TRBD1 (6 bases). The CDR3 sequence is 13 residues long. CDR1 is MNHNY and CDR2 is SVGAGI in the germline V gene (reference sequence). The V end was cut by 6 bases, the J end by 1 base, with 9 bases between. CDR3 in DNA: TGTGCCAGCAGGGTGGACAGGAACACTGAAGCTTTCTTT. Translated: CASRVDRNTEAFF.

This sequence joins TRBV4-2 and TRBJ2-7; 8 nucleotides line up with TRBD2. The CDR3 runs 16 residues. Looked up from germline, CDR1 is LGHNA and CDR2 is YNFKEQ. The V and J ends lost 2 bases and 1 base, in that order; junction bases with no gene match: 7. DNA of the CDR3: TGTGCCAGCAGCCAATCCCGAGCGGGGGCATCCTACGAGCAGTACTTC. Translated, it gives CASSQSRAGASYEQYF.

This chain connects TRBV28 to TRBJ2-7; 12 nucleotides match TRBD2. Trimming at V came to 7 bases and at J to 5 bases, leaving 6 bases not matched to a gene. There are 14 residues in the CDR3. Germline CDR1 MDHEN, CDR2 SYDVKM. The CDR3 spells CASKLGLAGHEQYF. CDR3 bases: TGTGCCAGCAAACTGGGACTAGCGGGCCACGAGCAGTACTTC.

This chain connects TRBV13 to TRBJ2-3; 7 positions agree with TRBD2. With V trimmed by 2 bases and J by 0 bases, 8 bases remained unmatched. Germline V CDR1 and CDR2: PRHDT, FYEKMQ (reference sequence). The CDR3 has 17 residues. Written as DNA, the CDR3 is TGTGCCAGCAGCTTACTGGGGAGCGGGAAGAGCACAGATACGCAGTATTTT. It specifies CASSLLGSGKSTDTQYF.

V usage is TRBV5-5 and J usage is TRBJ1-2; TRBD1 aligns across 7 bases. After removal of 4 bases from V and 4 bases from J, the junction contained 13 bases not matched to a gene. CDR3 length: 16 residues. Germline V lookup: CDR1 SGHKS, CDR2 YYEKEE (reference sequence). CDR3 loop: CASSPWTGPRIYGYTF. As DNA, the CDR3 is TGTGCCAGCAGCCCCTGGACAGGCCCCCGCATCTATGGCTACACCTTC.

V gene TRBV15 combines with J gene TRBJ2-1; D may be TRBD2 (6 bases). V shed 8 bases and J shed 8 bases, with 16 bases lying between them. CDR3 length: 13 residues. Germline V lookup: CDR1 LNHNV, CDR2 YYDKDF (reference sequence). CDR3 loop: CATGTETDDEQFF. Here the CDR3 DNA reads TGTGCCACCGGGACTGAAACTGACGATGAGCAGTTCTTC.

This rearrangement joins TRBV5-6 to TRBJ2-2; a weak D match, TRBD2 (5 bases). The germline V and J ends were trimmed by 4 bases and 4 bases, with 14 bases remaining between them. CDR3 length: 15 residues. Germline loops: CDR1 SGHDT, CDR2 YYEEEE. This chain's CDR3 is CASSRRGWGTGELFF. In nucleotides, the CDR3 is TGTGCCAGCAGCCGTCGGGGATGGGGCACCGGGGAGCTGTTTTTT.

The chain carries TRBV7-9 and TRBJ2-1; D may be TRBD1 (6 bases). The CDR3 extends over 13 amino acids. V lost 7 bases and J 4 bases, leaving 11 bases between the germline ends. Germline CDR1 is SEHNR and CDR2 is FQNEAQ (reference sequence). CDR3: CASMKGQYNEQFF. The CDR3 coding sequence is TGTGCCAGCATGAAAGGACAGTACAATGAGCAGTTCTTC.

V is TRBV5-1 and J is TRBJ2-3, with 7 nucleotides matching TRBD2. The CDR3 covers 16 residues. After removal of 7 bases from V and 3 bases from J, the junction contained 14 bases not matched to a gene. Germline values: CDR1 SGHRS, CDR2 YFSETQ. CDR3 protein: CASRQGFGTTTDTQYF. Here the CDR3 DNA reads TGCGCCAGCCGACAAGGATTCGGGACTACGACAGATACGCAGTATTTT.

The chain links TRBV4-1 to TRBJ2-3, with TRBD2 identical over 8 bases. Germline V gives CDR1 MGHRA, CDR2 YSYEKL. After removal of 2 bases from V and 3 bases from J, the junction contained 13 bases not matched to a gene. This CDR3 region has 18 residues. Written as DNA, the CDR3 is TGCGCCAGCAGCCAACGGGGGGCGGGGGGAGGGGGAACAGATACGCAGTATTTT. It codes for CASSQRGAGGGGTDTQYF.

This rearrangement joins TRBV5-4 to TRBJ2-7; TRBD2 matches at 10 bases. The V gene's germline CDR1 is SGHNT and CDR2 YYREEE (reference sequence). The CDR3 has 16 amino acids. The ends lost 4 bases at V and 2 bases at J; junction bases unmatched: 9. CDR3 DNA sequence: TGTGCCAGCAGCCCGTCATCTAGCGGGAGTCCCTACGAGCAGTACTTC. Protein: CASSPSSSGSPYEQYF.

The V gene is TRBV30, the J gene TRBJ2-6; maybe TRBD2 (6 bases). CDR3 size: 15 residues. CDR1 and CDR2 from the germline V gene are GTSNPN and SVGIG (reference sequence). Trimming took 2 bases from V and 2 from J, leaving 10 bases between them. The CDR3 reads CAWSLGGTGANVLTF. The CDR3 DNA sequence: TGTGCCTGGAGTCTAGGAGGGACTGGGGCCAACGTCCTGACTTTC.

The rearrangement links TRBV10-1 to TRBJ2-3; TRBD1 might be the D (5 bases). The germline CDR1 and CDR2 sequences are WNHNN and SYGVQD (reference sequence). Trimming took off 3 bases at V and 2 bases at J, with 9 bases between the two ends. The CDR3 runs 14 residues. The CDR3 sequence is CASSDRVNTDTQYF. CDR3 in DNA: TGCGCCAGCAGTGACAGGGTGAACACAGATACGCAGTATTTT.

This rearrangement joins TRBV28 to TRBJ2-5; 7 bases are shared with TRBD2. Germline CDR1 and CDR2: MDHEN and SYDVKM. J lost 5 bases, V lost 6 bases, and 6 bases had no gene match. The CDR3 sequence is 13 residues long. The CDR3 region has the DNA TGTGCCAGCAGAGGACTAGTAATCGAGACCCAGTACTTC. Residues: CASRGLVIETQYF.

V gene TRBV7-9 combines with J gene TRBJ2-2; D is unresolved. Germline values: CDR1 SEHNR, CDR2 FQNEAQ (reference sequence). V was shortened by 6 bases and J by 1 base, with 18 bases between the two germline ends. The CDR3 is 17 residues long. The CDR3 region is CASRPRPRQGNTGELFF. In DNA form, the CDR3 reads TGTGCCAGCAGACCCCGGCCACGACAAGGGAACACCGGGGAGCTGTTTTTT.

In its sample, this clone was seen once. This chain links TRBV5-1 with TRBJ2-7; 7 nucleotides align to TRBD2. The germline V gene has CDR1 SGHRS and CDR2 YFSETQ. The ends lost 4 bases at V and 9 bases at J; junction bases unmatched: 19. CDR3 size: 16 residues. The CDR3 DNA is TGCGCCAGCAGCCCGGAGGCCACAGCGGGGTTTGGAGCGCAGTACTTC. It specifies CASSPEATAGFGAQYF.

The rearrangement links TRBV6-6 to TRBJ2-3, with 8 nucleotides matching TRBD2. Unmatched junction bases numbered 8, after V lost 10 bases and J lost 5 bases. The CDR3 has 13 residues. CDR1 and CDR2 (germline): MNHNY, SVGAGI (reference sequence). The CDR3 spells CATREGREDTQYF. The CDR3 region has the DNA TGTGCCACTCGGGAGGGCCGGGAAGATACGCAGTATTTT.

The chain uses TRBV27 and TRBJ2-4; D is unclear. Trimming cost V 5 bases and J 0 bases, with 8 bases left between them. This CDR3 is 14 amino acids long. CDR1 MNHEY and CDR2 SMNVEV come from the germline V gene (reference sequence). CDR3 in amino acids: CASSPLLAKNIQYF. CDR3 bases: TGTGCCAGCAGTCCACTACTAGCCAAAAACATTCAGTACTTC.

This chain connects TRBV5-1 to TRBJ2-7, with 10 bases identical to TRBD2. V shed 4 bases, J shed 4 bases, and the junction held 11 bases outside the gene matches. Per germline, CDR1 SGHRS and CDR2 YFSETQ. The CDR3 spans 16 residues. CDR3 protein: CASSTGLAAGGYEQYF. The CDR3, as DNA: TGCGCCAGCAGCACAGGACTAGCGGCAGGGGGTTACGAGCAGTACTTC. The full variable domain, its missing parts supplied by reference TRBV5-1 and TRBJ2-7, is KAGVTQTPRYLIKTRGQQVTLSCSPISGHRSVSWYQQTPGQGLQFLFEYFSETQRNKGNFPGRFSGRQFSNSRSEMNVSTLELGDSALYLCASSTGLAAGGYEQYFGPGTRLTVT.